These T cell receptor beta chains were read from a single sample in a study of PD-1 and CTLA-4 blockade in melanoma. Method: immunoSEQ multiplex PCR; TCRdb's copy keeps in-frame clones and lacks some. The top ten clones hold about 8.6% of a sample with 28,000 or so clones, approximately 90% of them seen once. The sequenced sample was CD8+ T cells from peripheral blood, obtained from a patient given anti-PD-1 treatment. The receptors come from a human donor with melanoma. The CDR3 runs from the conserved cysteine through the conserved F or W. The order of the fields is clone size, V gene, D gene, J gene, CDR3 DNA, CDR3 protein. D genes are given only for firm matches. Clone size is shown for a subset of rows, as once, few, many or a class of expanded clone.

clone size: .
V gene: TRBV19
D gene: .
J gene: TRBJ1-1
CDR3 DNA: TGTGCCAGTAGCCCGACGGGGAACACTGAAGCTTTCTTT
CDR3 protein: CASSPTGNTEAFF

clone size: once
V gene: TRBV27
D gene: TRBD2
J gene: TRBJ2-1
CDR3 DNA: TGTGCCAGCAGTTTTTCAGGGACTAGCGCCTACAATGAGCAGTTCTTC
CDR3 protein: CASSFSGTSAYNEQFF

clone size: .
V gene: TRBV6-5
D gene: .
J gene: TRBJ2-1
CDR3 DNA: TGTGCCAGCAGTTCCGGGGGCTTCTACAATGAGCAGTTCTTC
CDR3 protein: CASSSGGFYNEQFF

clone size: .
V gene: TRBV11-2
D gene: TRBD2
J gene: TRBJ2-1
CDR3 DNA: TGTGCCAGCAGCTTAGGAGTAGCGGGAGAGGCACCATATGAGCAGTTCTTC
CDR3 protein: CASSLGVAGEAPYEQFF

clone size: .
V gene: TRBV12-3/TRBV12-4
D gene: .
J gene: TRBJ1-5
CDR3 DNA: TGTGCCAGCAGAGGCAGGGAATATCAGCCCCAGCATTTT
CDR3 protein: CASRGREYQPQHF

clone size: .
V gene: TRBV5-4
D gene: .
J gene: TRBJ2-2
CDR3 DNA: TGTGCCAGCAGCCCATCACCTGAACCCGGGGAGCTGTTTTTT
CDR3 protein: CASSPSPEPGELFF

clone size: .
V gene: TRBV4-2
D gene: .
J gene: TRBJ1-1
CDR3 DNA: TGTGCCAGCAGCCCCAGAGAATGGACTGAAGCTTTCTTT
CDR3 protein: CASSPREWTEAFF

clone size: .
V gene: TRBV19
D gene: .
J gene: TRBJ2-4
CDR3 DNA: TGTGCCAGTAGTATGGGAGGGACAGATCAGTACTTC
CDR3 protein: CASSMGGTDQYF

clone size: .
V gene: TRBV28
D gene: TRBD1
J gene: TRBJ2-7
CDR3 DNA: TGTGCCAGCGGGACAGGGATCAGCGAGCAGTACTTC
CDR3 protein: CASGTGISEQYF

clone size: .
V gene: TRBV4-1
D gene: TRBD1
J gene: TRBJ1-1
CDR3 DNA: TGCGCCAGCAGCCAAGAGGGACAGCTGAACACTGAAGCTTTCTTT
CDR3 protein: CASSQEGQLNTEAFF

clone size: .
V gene: TRBV29-1
D gene: .
J gene: TRBJ1-3
CDR3 DNA: TGCAGCGTTGGAACGGCCCCGGGAAACACCATATATTTT
CDR3 protein: CSVGTAPGNTIYF

clone size: once
V gene: TRBV7-8
D gene: .
J gene: TRBJ1-6
CDR3 DNA: TGTGCCAGCAGCTTGGGGGGAGGGGAACCCCTCCACTTT
CDR3 protein: CASSLGGGEPLHF

clone size: .
V gene: TRBV30
D gene: .
J gene: TRBJ2-7
CDR3 DNA: TGTGCCGGATGGTCTAGCGAGTACGAGCAGTACTTC
CDR3 protein: CAGWSSEYEQYF

clone size: once
V gene: TRBV7-9
D gene: TRBD1
J gene: TRBJ1-1
CDR3 DNA: TGTGCCAGCAGCCCCCCAGGCGGGACAGCGAACACTGAAGCTTTCTTT
CDR3 protein: CASSPPGGTANTEAFF

clone size: .
V gene: TRBV9
D gene: .
J gene: TRBJ2-1
CDR3 DNA: TGTGCCAGCAGCGTAGGCAGGGGCTCCTACAATGAGCAGTTCTTC
CDR3 protein: CASSVGRGSYNEQFF

clone size: .
V gene: TRBV4-1
D gene: .
J gene: TRBJ2-7
CDR3 DNA: TGCGCCAGCAGCCAAGAAGGGGGGAGGGAAAGAAAGTACTTC
CDR3 protein: CASSQEGGRERKYF

clone size: few
V gene: TRBV7-3
D gene: .
J gene: TRBJ1-6
CDR3 DNA: TGTGCCAGCAGCCTGGGGGTTGGGAGTTCACCCCTCCACTTT
CDR3 protein: CASSLGVGSSPLHF

clone size: .
V gene: TRBV7-8
D gene: .
J gene: TRBJ1-1
CDR3 DNA: TGTGCCAGCAGCCCTGATTGGGGGCGGGGCACTGAAGCTTTCTTT
CDR3 protein: CASSPDWGRGTEAFF